This T cell receptor (beta chain) emerged from a study of T-cell reconstitution after alpha-beta-depleted transplantation in children. Many counts were recorded for this clonotype. Molecular barcoding with unique molecular identifiers was used for the TCRbeta library. From the PCR reads, TCRdb called clonotypes with MiXCR, one entry per CDR3 protein. This table holds roughly 790,000 distinct CDR3 sequences, roughly 16% found once. There are 14 residues in the CDR3. The V and J ends lost 9 bases and 5 bases respectively, with 17 bases between them. Germline CDR1 reads SGHVT; CDR2 reads SQSDAQ. The gene calls are TRBV7-4 and TRBJ2-1; D is unresolved. The sample consisted of PBMCs, mostly from graft donor cells, taken 360 days after TCRalphabeta/CD19-depleted stem cell transplant. This TCR was recovered from a male patient under 18 who had a stem cell transplant for acute lymphoblastic leukemia, so the T cells may come from the graft donor. The CDR3 region has the DNA TGTGCCAGTCAGCTAAAACGGCGGAACAATGAGCAGTTCTTC. Its protein is CASQLKRRNNEQFF.